The present TCR beta chain was sequenced within a study of blood T cell repertoires in COVID-19. Study summary: COVID-19 samples collected from the United States, Italy and Spain covered acute and convalescent phases. PBMCs, B-cell-depleted T cells, or T cells provided the cDNA or gDNA that made up the material.

The CDR3 sequence is 16 residues long. The germline CDR1 and CDR2 sequences are KGHSH and LQKENI. V lost 0 bases, J lost 0 bases, and 6 bases lay in between. Authors' methods: By means of reference gene primer amplification, nucleated cell counts were estimated. Assay used: immunoSEQ multiplex PCR; TCRdb lists only in-frame clones, some missing. V and J calls and clone size come straight from that table; D and trimming were deduced from the DNA. The repertoire holds 200,000 to 300,000 clones, with approximately 90% as singletons. The chain carries TRBV18 and TRBJ2-6; no definite D call. The receptor was isolated from a woman aged 40 to 55 with acute or convalescent COVID-19. Sequencing used peripheral blood. This CDR3 is CASSPPTGSGANVLTF. The CDR3 coding sequence is TGTGCCAGCTCACCACCTACGGGCTCTGGGGCCAACGTCCTGACTTTC.